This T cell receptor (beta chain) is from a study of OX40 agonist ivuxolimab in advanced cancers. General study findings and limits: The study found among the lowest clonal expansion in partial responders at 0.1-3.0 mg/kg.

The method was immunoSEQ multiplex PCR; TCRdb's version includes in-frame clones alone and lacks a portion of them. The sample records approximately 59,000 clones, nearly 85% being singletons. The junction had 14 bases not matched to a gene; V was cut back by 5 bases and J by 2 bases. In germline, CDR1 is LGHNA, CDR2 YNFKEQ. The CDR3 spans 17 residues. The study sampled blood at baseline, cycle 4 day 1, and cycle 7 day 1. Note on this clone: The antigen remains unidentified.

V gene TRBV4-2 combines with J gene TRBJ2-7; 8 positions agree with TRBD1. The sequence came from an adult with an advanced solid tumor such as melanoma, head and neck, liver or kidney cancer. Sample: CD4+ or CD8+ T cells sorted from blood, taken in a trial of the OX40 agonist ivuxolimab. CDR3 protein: CASSERPQGALTYEQYF. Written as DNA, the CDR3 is TGTGCCAGCAGCGAGAGACCGCAGGGGGCTCTTACCTACGAGCAGTACTTC.